The rows below give T cell receptor beta chains drawn from one sample of a study of T-cell memory formation after mild COVID-19. TCRdb reprocessed the 5' RACE reads with MiXCR, giving one entry per CDR3 protein. The table has 350,000 or so distinct CDR3 sequences, under 25% seen once. The sample was PBMCs or a T cell subset sorted from them (not recorded which). Receptors were obtained from an adult woman who had mild COVID-19 (a few samples of this study predate the infection). Cell type and time point are not known. Both conserved end residues are part of each CDR3. The order of the fields is J gene, CDR3 length, D gene, clone size, V gene, CDR3 DNA, CDR3 protein. D genes are given only for firm matches. Clone size is shown for a subset of rows, as once, few, many or a class of expanded clone.

TRBJ2-1	18	TRBD2	.	TRBV14	TGTGCCAGCAGCCAAGATTTAGTGGCGGGGGGCCTCTTAGATGAGCAGTTCTTC	CASSQDLVAGGLLDEQFF
TRBJ2-3	13	.	few	TRBV6-6	TGTGCCAGCACAGCAGGCGAGCCAGATACGCAGTATTTT	CASTAGEPDTQYF
TRBJ1-1	15	.	.	TRBV7-9	TGTGCCAGCAGCTTTGTCGACGGGGGCTCTCTCCAAGCTTTCTTT	CASSFVDGGSLQAFF
TRBJ2-7	14	.	.	TRBV21-1	TGTGCCAGAACAAGACAGGGTCGTATATACGAGCAGTACTTC	CARTRQGRIYEQYF
TRBJ1-5	14	.	.	TRBV10-3	TGTGCCATCAGGGAAGACAGTAGCAATCAGCCCCAGCATTTT	CAIREDSSNQPQHF
TRBJ2-3	14	.	.	TRBV24-1	TGTGCCACCCGCAGGACCGGTGCATCAGATACGCAGTATTTT	CATRRTGASDTQYF
TRBJ2-1	16	TRBD2	few	TRBV20-1	TGCAGTGCTAGAGATGGGGCTAGCGGGAAGTTCAATGAGCAGTTCTTC	CSARDGASGKFNEQFF
TRBJ2-7	13	.	.	TRBV18	TGTGCCAGCTCACCAAACAGGGAAAACGAGCAGTACTTC	CASSPNRENEQYF
TRBJ1-5	13	TRBD1	.	TRBV10-3	TGTGCCATCAGGGACAGGGGTGATCAGCCCCAGCATTTT	CAIRDRGDQPQHF
TRBJ1-1	14	.	many	TRBV6-5	TGTGCCAGCAGTTACGCGGGGGAGTACACTGAAGCTTTCTTT	CASSYAGEYTEAFF
TRBJ2-3	15	.	.	TRBV7-2	TGTGCCAGCAGCCCCGGCGTCTACCCCACAGATACGCAGTATTTT	CASSPGVYPTDTQYF
TRBJ2-5	14	TRBD1	.	TRBV12-3/TRBV12-4	TGTGCCAGCAGTCCGGCGACAGGGGAGGAGACCCAGTACTTC	CASSPATGEETQYF
TRBJ1-2	16	.	.	TRBV27	TGTGCCAGCAGTCAAACCCCCGGGATGGCTCATTATGGCTACACCTTC	CASSQTPGMAHYGYTF
TRBJ1-2	17	TRBD1	.	TRBV25-1	TGTGCCAGCAGTGACGGTGACAGGGGCCCCGCGGCCAATGGCTACACCTTC	CASSDGDRGPAANGYTF
TRBJ1-2	12	.	few	TRBV5-1	TGCGCCAGCAGCTTGGGTCGGTATGGCTACACCTTC	CASSLGRYGYTF
TRBJ2-7	15	TRBD2	.	TRBV12-3/TRBV12-4	TGTGCCAGCAGCCCGGAACTAGCGGGAAGCTACGAGCAGTACTTC	CASSPELAGSYEQYF
TRBJ1-5	12	.	many	TRBV5-5	TGTGCCAGCAGCTTGCCCGGGGGGCTCCAGCATTTT	CASSLPGGLQHF
TRBJ2-1	15	.	few	TRBV20-1	TGCAGTGCCTCTCCGGTTTCCCTCTCCTACAATGAGCAGTTCTTC	CSASPVSLSYNEQFF
TRBJ2-1	12	.	.	TRBV2	TGTGCCAGCAGCCCCCAGGGGGGACATAAGTTCTTC	CASSPQGGHKFF
TRBJ2-1	16	TRBD1	.	TRBV12-3/TRBV12-4	TGTGCCAGCACTGGGACGGGACAGGGGACCTACAATGAGCAGTTCTTC	CASTGTGQGTYNEQFF
TRBJ1-4	15	.	.	TRBV5-6	TGTGCCAGCAGCTTGGGGACTGCAACTAATGAAAAACTGTTTTTT	CASSLGTATNEKLFF
TRBJ2-7	14	TRBD2	few	TRBV20-1	TGCAGTGCTAGAGTGCGGGGGGGCCCGTACGAGCAGTACTTC	CSARVRGGPYEQYF
TRBJ1-1	13	.	few	TRBV12-3/TRBV12-4	TGTGCCAGCAGTTCACAGGTGAACACTGAAGCTTTCTTT	CASSSQVNTEAFF
TRBJ1-1	13	.	few	TRBV10-3	TGTGCCATCAGTACAGGGAGCCACACTGAAGCTTTCTTT	CAISTGSHTEAFF
TRBJ2-2	13	.	few	TRBV12-3/TRBV12-4	TGTGCCAGCAGTTTTACGGGTGCCGGGGAGCTGTTTTTT	CASSFTGAGELFF
TRBJ2-1	15	TRBD1	.	TRBV5-5	TGTGCCAGCAGCCTAGACAGGGTTGGCGACACTGAGCAGTTCTTC	CASSLDRVGDTEQFF
TRBJ2-7	14	.	many	TRBV3-1	TGTGCCAGCAGCCAGGGGACCGCCTCCTACGAGCAGTACTTC	CASSQGTASYEQYF
TRBJ2-1	14	TRBD1	.	TRBV25-1	TGTGCAAGCAGTTTTAGGGGGCTAAAGGCTGAGCAGTTCTTC	CASSFRGLKAEQFF
TRBJ1-6	15	.	few	TRBV27	TGTGCCAGCAGCCGACAGAGCTCCTATAATTCACCCCTCCACTTT	CASSRQSSYNSPLHF
TRBJ2-7	16	TRBD1	.	TRBV19	TGTGCCAGTTCCTTCGGACAGGGTATTTTGCCCTACGAGCAGTACTTC	CASSFGQGILPYEQYF
TRBJ2-3	15	.	.	TRBV5-1	TGCGCCAGCAGTCAGGAGGGGGCGCGCCGAGATACGCAGTATTTT	CASSQEGARRDTQYF
TRBJ1-2	15	TRBD1	.	TRBV29-1	TGCAGCGTTGAGAAGGGACAGGGGTTAGACTATGGCTACACCTTC	CSVEKGQGLDYGYTF
TRBJ2-2	18	TRBD2	few	TRBV6-5	TGTGCCAGCAGTTACTCGGAACTAGCGGGAGGACGAACCGGGGAGCTGTTTTTT	CASSYSELAGGRTGELFF
TRBJ1-2	13	.	.	TRBV5-5	TGTGCCAGCAGCTTGGCAGGGGCTCATGGCTACACCTTC	CASSLAGAHGYTF
TRBJ2-2	15	.	.	TRBV12-3/TRBV12-4	TGTGCCAGCAGACCTTCTGGACCCAACACCGGGGAGCTGTTTTTT	CASRPSGPNTGELFF
TRBJ2-7	15	.	many	TRBV5-1	TGCGCCAGCAGCTTGGAAGGATCCTTCGGGAGAGAGCAGTACTTC	CASSLEGSFGREQYF
TRBJ2-5	15	TRBD2	many	TRBV9	TGTGCCAGCAGCGTATTGGGGGGGAGCTTGGAGACCCAGTACTTC	CASSVLGGSLETQYF
TRBJ2-7	12	TRBD1	.	TRBV6-2/TRBV6-3	TGTGCCAGCAGACCGGACAGGGTCGAGCAGTACTTC	CASRPDRVEQYF
TRBJ1-5	20	.	.	TRBV4-1	TGCGCCAGCAGCCAAGATCTTCCCCCTGGGCAATGGGATAGCAATCAGCCCCAGCATTTT	CASSQDLPPGQWDSNQPQHF
TRBJ1-1	14	.	.	TRBV18	TGTGCCAGCTCACGCGGGGGCGCGAACACTGAAGCTTTCTTT	CASSRGGANTEAFF
TRBJ2-5	15	TRBD2	many	TRBV12-3/TRBV12-4	TGTGCCAGCAGTCCGAGCGGGGGCCCCTATAAGACCCAGTACTTC	CASSPSGGPYKTQYF
TRBJ1-2	14	.	.	TRBV9	TGTGCCAGCAGCGTAGGAGGGGACACCTATGGCTACACCTTC	CASSVGGDTYGYTF
TRBJ2-2	16	.	.	TRBV4-2	TGTGCCAGCAGCCAAGCTGGCCTAGTTAACACCGGGGAGCTGTTTTTT	CASSQAGLVNTGELFF
TRBJ2-7	16	TRBD2	few	TRBV20-1	TGCAGTGTCATTCTAGCGGGAGGTCCTTTCTCCTACGAGCAGTACTTC	CSVILAGGPFSYEQYF
TRBJ2-5	14	.	.	TRBV28	TGTGCCAGCAGTTTATGGGGGTTCCAAGAGACCCAGTACTTC	CASSLWGFQETQYF
TRBJ1-1	15	.	few	TRBV12-3/TRBV12-4	TGTGCCAGCACCCTCGGCGTTGGGGGTGGCGTTGAAGCTTTCTTT	CASTLGVGGGVEAFF
TRBJ2-1	15	.	.	TRBV24-1	TGTGCCACCAGTGCCCGGAGCCGAGGTATGGATGAGCAGTTCTTC	CATSARSRGMDEQFF
TRBJ2-7	15	TRBD2	.	TRBV18	TGTGCCAGCTCACCAGATGCGGGGGGGACCTACGAGCAGTACTTC	CASSPDAGGTYEQYF
TRBJ2-3	13	.	.	TRBV11-3	TGTGCCAGCTTCGGCGGTCGCACAGATACGCAGTATTTT	CASFGGRTDTQYF
TRBJ2-2	15	.	.	TRBV5-1	TGCGCCAGTGACGCCCGGGAGTTAGGCACCGGGGAGCTGTTTTTT	CASDARELGTGELFF
TRBJ2-3	15	TRBD1	.	TRBV12-3/TRBV12-4	TGTGCCAGCAGTGATACAGGGGGTCTCACAGATACGCAGTATTTT	CASSDTGGLTDTQYF
TRBJ2-1	19	TRBD2	.	TRBV3-1	TGTGCCAGCAGCCAAGATATGAGGGAACTAGCGTTCCCATACAATGAGCAGTTCTTC	CASSQDMRELAFPYNEQFF
TRBJ2-7	15	TRBD2	few	TRBV28	TGTGCCAGCATCGCAAGGGCTAGCGGAAAATACGAGCAGTACTTC	CASIARASGKYEQYF
TRBJ1-4	16	.	.	TRBV6-1	TGTGCCAGCAGGGCTTCAGGGGCCGCAACTAATGAAAAACTGTTTTTT	CASRASGAATNEKLFF
TRBJ2-1	19	TRBD2	many	TRBV2	TGTGCCAGCAGTTATGCCCGGACTAGCGGGAACCCCTCCTACAATGAGCAGTTCTTC	CASSYARTSGNPSYNEQFF